The 9 T cell receptor beta chains presented below share a single source sample, sequenced in a study of shared clonotypes between healthy human individuals (TCRdb year 2020). Library construction relied on the immunoSEQ multiplex PCR assay. TCRdb obtained this table from immuneACCESS and retained in-frame rearrangements with V and J assigned. These tables miss some clones; where compared with another copy, unresolved V genes account for less than half of the shortfall, and the remainder is unexplained. The sample table lists around 2,000,000 clones, approximately 94% of them with a count of one. 0.9% to 1.3% of the sample lies in the top ten. For the CD8 naive samples, CD45RO-negative cells were positively selected for CCR7, yielding a CD45RA+CCR7+ population from which TemRA cells were excluded. Material for sequencing was naive CD8+ T cells sorted from blood. The cell subset or site label, read with the paper, signifies: CD45RA+CCR7+. These receptors were collected from a man aged 18-30 years in good health.

The chain has TRBV7-9 and TRBJ1-6, with D hard to call. The V and J ends lost 5 bases and 7 bases respectively, with 18 bases between them. The CDR3 contains 16 residues. Germline V gene lookup returns CDR1 SEHNR and CDR2 FQNEAQ (reference sequence). The CDR3 loop reads CASSRGSAAVNSPLHF. The CDR3 DNA sequence: TGTGCCAGCAGCCGCGGGTCGGCGGCAGTAAATTCACCCCTCCACTTT.

Regarding this clone: This sample also contains other DNA sequences that code for the same CDR3. This chain links TRBV27 with TRBJ2-7; D ambiguous. The CDR3 is 13 residues long. Per the germline V gene, CDR1 is MNHEY and CDR2 is SMNVEV (reference sequence). V was pared by 2 bases and J by 2 bases, with 7 bases between. CDR3 sequence (DNA): TGTGCCAGCAGTTTACAACTGCCCTACGAGCAGTACTTC. Translating it yields CASSLQLPYEQYF.

The J gene is TRBJ2-7, the V gene TRBV6-1; D perhaps matches TRBD1 (6 bases). This CDR3 is 13 amino acids long. V lost 8 bases, J lost 3 bases, and 14 bases lay in between. Germline values: CDR1 MNHNS, CDR2 SASEGT. CDR3 region: CASRDKTFYEQYF. In DNA form, the CDR3 reads TGTGCCAGCCGGGACAAGACGTTCTACGAGCAGTACTTC.

The chain recombines TRBV25-1 with TRBJ1-6, with 8 positions matching TRBD1. This CDR3 is built from 13 residues. Germline V CDR1 and CDR2: MGHDK, SYGVNS. V shed 8 bases and J 9 bases; nucleotides not matched to a gene: 6. The DNA of the CDR3 is TGTGCCAGCTCACGGACAGGGCGTTCACCCCTCCACTTT. It codes for CASSRTGRSPLHF.

The chain uses TRBV10-1 and TRBJ1-1; no firm D call. V lost 2 bases and J lost 5, with 9 bases in between. This CDR3 comprises 13 residues. Germline CDR1 and CDR2: WNHNN and SYGVQD (reference sequence). The CDR3 sequence is CASSEPDGTEAFF. In DNA form, the CDR3 reads TGCGCCAGCAGTGAGCCGGACGGGACTGAAGCTTTCTTT.

The V and J genes are TRBV9 and TRBJ2-1; possible D gene TRBD1, 5 bases. The CDR3 sequence is 14 residues long. Germline lookup yields CDR1 SGDLS and CDR2 YYNGEE. V lost 4 bases, J lost 4 bases, and 12 bases lay in between. CDR3 region: CASSLIGDYNEQFF. In DNA form, the CDR3 reads TGTGCCAGCAGCCTGATAGGGGATTACAATGAGCAGTTCTTC.

This clone was seen once. This sequence joins TRBV7-2 and TRBJ2-7; D possibly uses TRBD1 or TRBD2 (5 bases each). V lost 1 base and J 1 base, leaving 17 bases between the germline ends. Looked up from germline, CDR1 is SGHTA and CDR2 is FQGNSA. This CDR3 region has 17 residues. As DNA, the CDR3 is TGTGCCAGCAGCTTAGGGTGGGGACCTCTCGTGTCCTACGAGCAGTACTTC. It codes for CASSLGWGPLVSYEQYF.

This chain uses TRBV11-2 with TRBJ2-7; the match to TRBD1 covers 9 bases. Germline V lookup: CDR1 SGHAT, CDR2 FQNNGV. The CDR3 is 14 amino acids. V lost 5 bases to trimming and J lost 3 bases; unmatched junction nucleotides: 5. CDR3 coding DNA: TGTGCCAGCAGCGGGGACAGGGTGCACTACGAGCAGTACTTC. Residues: CASSGDRVHYEQYF.

This sequence joins TRBV5-1 and TRBJ2-7; perhaps D is TRBD1 or TRBD2 (5 bases each). Germline values: CDR1 SGHRS, CDR2 YFSETQ. The germline V and J ends were trimmed by 0 bases and 5 bases, with 15 bases remaining between them. The CDR3 has 15 residues. CDR3 in DNA: TGCGCCAGCAGCTTGGTGGCGCAGGGAGCGAACGAGCAGTACTTC. Protein: CASSLVAQGANEQYF.